This T cell receptor beta chain appears in the sequencing data of a study of T cell responses to AZD1222 COVID-19 vaccine. About the study: Pooling of second doses given at about 4 or about 12 weeks was done.

As to this clone: The antigen remains unidentified.

Study-level points and caveats: Most donors were white British, females outnumbered males, and clonal diversity was possibly underestimated. Reportedly, close to half of spike-specific TCRs are directed against unmutated variant regions.

CDR1 and CDR2 from the germline V gene are SGHDT and YYEEEE. The V and J ends lost 3 bases and 7 bases respectively, with 14 bases between them. This CDR3 region has 14 residues. Clones were sequenced by immunoSEQ multiplex PCR, and TCRdb holds only the in-frame ones, with some missing. In the table there are about 120,000 clones, around 87% of which are singletons. The starting material was peripheral blood, obtained on day 0 of AZD1222 vaccination. The TCR sequence derives from an adult in good health. This rearrangement joins TRBV5-6 to TRBJ2-1, with TRBD2 as a possible D gene (5 bases). The CDR3 DNA follows: TGTGCCAGCAGCTATGGAAGGAGGTATAATGAGCAGTTCTTC. Protein product: CASSYGRRYNEQFF. The full variable domain, with the rest looked up from reference TRBV5-6 and TRBJ2-1, is DAGVTQSPTHLIKTRGQQVTLRCSPKSGHDTVSWYQQALGQGPQFIFQYYEEEERQRGNFPDRFSGHQFPNYSSELNVNALLLGDSALYLCASSYGRRYNEQFFGPGTRLTVL.